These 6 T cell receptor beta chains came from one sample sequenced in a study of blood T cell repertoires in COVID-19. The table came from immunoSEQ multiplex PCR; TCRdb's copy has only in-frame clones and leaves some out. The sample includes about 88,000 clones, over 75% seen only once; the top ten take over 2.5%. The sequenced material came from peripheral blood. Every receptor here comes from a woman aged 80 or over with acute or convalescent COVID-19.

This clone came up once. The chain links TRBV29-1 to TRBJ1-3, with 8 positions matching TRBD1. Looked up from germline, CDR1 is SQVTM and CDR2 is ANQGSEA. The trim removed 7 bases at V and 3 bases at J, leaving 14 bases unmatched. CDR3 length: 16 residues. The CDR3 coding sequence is TGCAGCGCTAGGGGTGGACAGGGTGCTTTTGGAAACACCATATATTTT. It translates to CSARGGQGAFGNTIYF.

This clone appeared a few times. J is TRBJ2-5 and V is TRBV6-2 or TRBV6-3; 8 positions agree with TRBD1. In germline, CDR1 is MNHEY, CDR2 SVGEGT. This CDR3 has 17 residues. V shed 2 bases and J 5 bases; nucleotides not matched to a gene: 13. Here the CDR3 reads CASSYDFSQGAGETQYF. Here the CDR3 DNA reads TGTGCCAGCAGTTACGACTTCAGTCAGGGGGCTGGGGAGACCCAGTACTTC.

The chain's CDR3 is CASSRGPGTDSNQPQHF. The CDR3 nucleotides read TGTGCCAGTAGTAGGGGCCCCGGGACAGATAGCAATCAGCCCCAGCATTTT. The chain couples TRBV19 to TRBJ1-5; 7 positions match TRBD1. Germline values: CDR1 LNHDA, CDR2 SQIVND (reference sequence). Germline trimming cut 4 bases from V and 0 bases from J; bases unmatched to any gene: 9. The CDR3 runs 17 residues. Full variable domain (outside the CDR3, taken from reference TRBV19 and TRBJ1-5): DGGITQSPKYLFRKEGQNVTLSCEQNLNHDAMYWYRQDPGQGLRLIYYSQIVNDFQKGDIAEGYSVSREKKESFPLTVTSAQKNPTAFYLCASSRGPGTDSNQPQHFGDGTRLSIL.

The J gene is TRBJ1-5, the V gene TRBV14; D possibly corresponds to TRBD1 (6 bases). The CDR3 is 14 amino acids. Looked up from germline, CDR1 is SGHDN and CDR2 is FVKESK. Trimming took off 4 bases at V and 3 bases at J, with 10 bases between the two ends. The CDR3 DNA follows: TGTGCCAGCAGCCGCACAGGGACCAATCAGCCCCAGCATTTT. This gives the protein CASSRTGTNQPQHF.

The CDR3 region is CATVAGEYNEQFF. The CDR3 DNA reads TGTGCCACCGTAGCGGGAGAGTACAATGAGCAGTTCTTC. The chain recombines TRBV10-3 with TRBJ2-1; 9 bases match TRBD2. The CDR3 length is 13 residues. With V trimmed by 10 bases and J by 4 bases, 5 bases remained unmatched. Germline V gene data show CDR1 as ENHRY and CDR2 as SYGVKD.

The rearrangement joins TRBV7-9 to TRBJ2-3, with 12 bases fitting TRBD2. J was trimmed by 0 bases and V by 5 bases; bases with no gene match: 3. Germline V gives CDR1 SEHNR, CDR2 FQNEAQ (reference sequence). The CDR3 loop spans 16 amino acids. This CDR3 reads CASSPGTSGSTDTQYF. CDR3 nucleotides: TGTGCCAGCAGCCCGGGGACTAGCGGGAGCACAGATACGCAGTATTTT. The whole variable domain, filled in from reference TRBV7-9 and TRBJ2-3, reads DTGVSQNPRHKITKRGQNVTFRCDPISEHNRLYWYRQTLGQGPEFLTYFQNEAQLEKSRLLSDRFSAERPKGSFSTLEIQRTEQGDSAMYLCASSPGTSGSTDTQYFGPGTRLTVL.